The text below deals with one TCR beta chain. Its antigen remains unknown. The data are from a study of shared clonotypes between healthy human individuals. About 33,000 T cell genomes (approximately 0.2 ug DNA) went into each sorted-subset replicate. Repertoires were generated with immunoSEQ multiplex PCR, while TCRdb's copy carries only in-frame clones and drops some. The top ten hold 1.2% of the sample, which has over a million clones, roughly 96% seen once. Overall study findings and caveats: The sharing of about 5% of naive CD4 clonotypes was seen across a few donors.

The TCR sequence derives from a young man in good health. Sequences were obtained from naive CD4+ T cells sorted from blood. Regarding subset: CD45RA+ positively selected.

The CDR3 sequence is CATSREQPGLGGNEQFF. In DNA form, the CDR3 reads TGTGCCACCTCCAGGGAACAGCCGGGGCTTGGGGGCAATGAGCAGTTCTTC. The chain couples TRBV15 to TRBJ2-1; either TRBD1 or TRBD2 may supply D (5 bases each). Trimming shortened V by 8 bases and J by 6 bases, and 26 bases separated the two germline ends. Germline assignment: CDR1 LNHNV and CDR2 YYDKDF (reference sequence). CDR3 length: 17 amino acids.